A single T cell receptor (beta chain) is shown here with its context. Its antigen remains unknown. After expansion with viral peptide pools in the ViraFEST assay, antigen-specific CD4+ T cells were sequenced. With roughly 9 days of culture completed, CD4+ T cells were isolated. Each participant was given two doses of one vaccine (BNT162b2 or mRNA-1273). Nucleocapsid antibodies were negative in the vaccine recipients, who had never had SARS-CoV-2 infection. The data belong to a study of vaccination effects on CD4 cells after COVID-19. The protocol was immunoSEQ multiplex PCR, while the TCRdb copy is restricted to in-frame clones and leaves out a portion. The sample yields roughly 16,000 clones, about 78% seen once. The CDR3 is 12 residues long. V lost 5 bases and J 5 bases, leaving 9 bases between the germline ends.

The TCR comes from a human donor who received a COVID-19 vaccine. The sample consisted of CD4+ T cells from PBMCs cultured with HCoV-NL63 spike peptides, taken after COVID-19 vaccination. The V gene is TRBV12-3 or TRBV12-4, the J gene TRBJ1-2; D unclear. DNA of the CDR3: TGTGCCAGCAGTATAGGACTTTATGGCTACACCTTC. It encodes CASSIGLYGYTF.